This TCR beta chain originates from a study of cytomegalovirus exposure and HLA in healthy donors. Whole-study findings and limits: The tendency of first-cohort TCR clusters to co-occur in the roughly 110 validation repertoires emerged from a later analysis. According to reports, the classifier identified cytomegalovirus status with high specificity and sensitivity. The authors confirmed in vitro that three CMV-associated chains were specific for CMV antigens.

The germline V gene encodes CDR1 SGHTA and CDR2 FQGTGA. The CDR3 is 15 residues long. The ends lost 1 base at V and 13 bases at J; junction bases unmatched: 13. This clone was counted between two and nine times. Its specificity is not known. Only in-frame clones appear in the TCRdb table, and some are missing; sequencing was by immunoSEQ multiplex PCR. The sample has more than 85,000 clones, roughly 90% seen once. Sequences were obtained from PBMCs. The clonotype was recovered from a woman younger than 30 in good health and CMV-seronegative. This chain joins TRBV7-3 and TRBJ2-1, with TRBD2 identical over 7 bases. The CDR3, as DNA: TGTGCCAGCAGCTTAAAACTGGGGACTATGGCTGCCCAGTTCTTC. Its protein is CASSLKLGTMAAQFF.